The entry below gives a single TCR beta chain sequence along with its context. Its antigen target is currently unknown. One base away there is no much larger clone; base qualities are not given. Trimming takes 0 bases off V and 7 bases off J; junction bases not matched to a gene: 7. Sequences LGHNA (CDR1) and YSLEER (CDR2) are obtained from the germline V gene. Counted from cysteine to phenylalanine, this CDR3 has 17 amino acids. Of all the DNA, just the CDR3 is kept, 51 bases in frame from base 1. The data are from a study of blood T cell repertoires in COVID-19 (dated by TCRdb to 2020 to 2021). About the study as a whole: Collaborator samples came from the United States, Italy and Spain and covered acute and convalescent phases of COVID-19. The material from the prospective study consisted of cDNA or gDNA derived from T cells, B-cell-depleted T cells, or PBMCs. Samples were obtained from the ongoing ImmuneRACE study (first 160 participants) and from 1,254 subjects provided by 6 global collaborators. The repertoires were released in a freely available public database intended as a resource for research on the immune response to SARS-CoV-2. HLA class I and class II types, where available, came from metadata supplied by the sample provider rather than from assay-based typing. Sample metadata almost always included a de-identified subject ID, COVID-19 status, age in years and sex. The dataset comprised deeply sampled blood TCRbeta repertoires from subjects exposed to, actively infected with, or recovered from COVID-19.

The immunoSEQ Assay, a bias-controlled multiplex PCR, was used to amplify TCRbeta CDR3 regions from genomic DNA. The paper's data handling went like this. The number of nucleated cells in each sample was estimated by amplification of reference gene primers within the assay. Sequence reads were collapsed and filtered to measure the absolute abundance of every unique TCRbeta CDR3 rearrangement. Productive Simpson clonality was computed per sample as the square root of Simpson's diversity index over productive rearrangements. The immuneACCESS repertoire file appears here via TCRdb, limited to in-frame rearrangements. These files lack a portion of the clones; in checked studies, under half of the deficit traces to unresolved V genes, and the cause of the others is not known. That table gives V, J and clone size, and the DNA gave D and trimming. This sample holds approximately 71,000 clones; 88% were observed only once. The top ten hold approximately 4.8% of the sample.

What the study reported, not specific to this receptor: The quantity of clinical and demographic metadata differed by source and by participant and was supplied without curation.

Each collaborating institution followed its own protocols to collect whole blood in K2EDTA tubes. For TCRbeta analysis, collaborator samples were shipped as frozen whole blood, as isolated PBMCs, or as DNA extracted from either sample type. The specimen was peripheral blood. The receptor was derived from a human donor in a cohort sampled during active COVID-19. The rearrangement joined TRBV4-3 to TRBJ1-4; 11 middle bases align to TRBD1. The CDR3 reads CASSQDGTGGGGEKLFF. The DNA reads TGCGCCAGCAGCCAAGATGGGACAGGGGGAGGGGGTGAAAAACTGTTTTTT.